A selection of T cell receptor beta chains follows, all from one sample in a study of blood T cell repertoires in COVID-19. This table comes from immunoSEQ multiplex PCR, and its TCRdb copy is limited to in-frame clones, with some not included. The sample has approximately 100,000 clones; about 85% are singletons. Material: peripheral blood. These receptors were taken from a human donor in a cohort sampled during active COVID-19. The CDR3 runs from the conserved cysteine through the conserved F or W. A D gene is named only where the DNA matches it firmly. Size is stated for part of the rows, as once, few or many counts, or as a class when the clone is expanded.

CASSLAQGAPSTDTQYF TGTGCCAGCAGCTTAGCGCAGGGGGCGCCGAGCACAGATACGCAGTATTTT TRBV7-2 TRBD1 few TRBJ2-3
CASSLDAGGLAYNEQFF TGCGCCAGCAGCTTGGACGCCGGGGGACTAGCTTACAATGAGCAGTTCTTC TRBV5-1 TRBD2 . TRBJ2-1
CASSFAPSGGYNEQFF TGTGCCAGCAGCTTCGCCCCTAGCGGGGGATACAATGAGCAGTTCTTC TRBV5-6 TRBD2 . TRBJ2-1
CASSVGTRAYNEQFF TGTGCCAGCAGCGTAGGGACTAGGGCCTACAATGAGCAGTTCTTC TRBV9 TRBD2 . TRBJ2-1
CASSRQGRGVGTEAFF TGTGCCAGCAGCAGACAGGGTAGGGGGGTCGGCACTGAAGCTTTCTTT TRBV27 TRBD1 . TRBJ1-1
CASSLSRGPAKNIQYF TGTGCCAGCAGCTTATCCAGGGGGCCAGCCAAAAACATTCAGTACTTC TRBV7-8 TRBD1 once TRBJ2-4
CASSLSFGEQFF TGTGCCAGCAGCCTATCTTTTGGTGAGCAGTTCTTC TRBV11-2 . . TRBJ2-1
CASSRTGNNQPQHF TGTGCCAGCAGCCGGACAGGGAACAATCAGCCCCAGCATTTT TRBV11-1 TRBD1 . TRBJ1-5
CASSRQGANYEQYF TGTGCCAGCAGTCGACAGGGGGCTAACTACGAGCAGTACTTC TRBV6-2/TRBV6-3 TRBD1 . TRBJ2-7
CATSRDPQAAYEQYF TGTGCCACCAGCAGAGATCCCCAGGCCGCCTACGAGCAGTACTTC TRBV15 . once TRBJ2-7
CASSPDREETQYF TGTGCCAGCAGCCCGGACAGAGAAGAGACCCAGTACTTC TRBV4-2 . . TRBJ2-5